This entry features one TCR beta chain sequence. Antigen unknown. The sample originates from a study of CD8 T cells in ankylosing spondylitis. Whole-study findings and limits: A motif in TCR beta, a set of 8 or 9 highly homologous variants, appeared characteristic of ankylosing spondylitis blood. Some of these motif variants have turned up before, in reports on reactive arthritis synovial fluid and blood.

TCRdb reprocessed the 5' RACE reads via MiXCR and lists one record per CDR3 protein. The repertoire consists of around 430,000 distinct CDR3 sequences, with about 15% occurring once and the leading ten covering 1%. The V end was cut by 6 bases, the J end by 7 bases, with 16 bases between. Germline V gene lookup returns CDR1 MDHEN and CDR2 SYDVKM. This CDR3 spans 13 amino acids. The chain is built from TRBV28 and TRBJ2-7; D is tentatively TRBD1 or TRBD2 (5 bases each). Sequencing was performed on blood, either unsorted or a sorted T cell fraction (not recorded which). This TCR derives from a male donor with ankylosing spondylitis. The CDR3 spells CASRGTAVGEQYF. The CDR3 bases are TGTGCCAGCAGGGGGACCGCGGTCGGGGAGCAGTACTTC.